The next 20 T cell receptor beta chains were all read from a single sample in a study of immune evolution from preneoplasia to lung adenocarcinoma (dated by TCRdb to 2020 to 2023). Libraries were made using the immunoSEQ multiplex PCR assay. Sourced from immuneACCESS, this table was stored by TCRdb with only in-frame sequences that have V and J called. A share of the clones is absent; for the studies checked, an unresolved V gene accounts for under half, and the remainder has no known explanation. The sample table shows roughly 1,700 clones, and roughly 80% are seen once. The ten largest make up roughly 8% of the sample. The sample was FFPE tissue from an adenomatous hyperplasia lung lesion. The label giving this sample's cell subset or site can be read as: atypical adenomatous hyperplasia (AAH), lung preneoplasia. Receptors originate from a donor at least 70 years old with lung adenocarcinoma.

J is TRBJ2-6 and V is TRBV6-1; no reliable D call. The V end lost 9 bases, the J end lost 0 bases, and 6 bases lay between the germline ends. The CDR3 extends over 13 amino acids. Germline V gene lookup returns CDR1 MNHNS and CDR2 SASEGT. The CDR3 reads CASLYSGANVLTF. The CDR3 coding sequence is TGTGCCAGTTTATACTCTGGGGCCAACGTCCTGACTTTC.

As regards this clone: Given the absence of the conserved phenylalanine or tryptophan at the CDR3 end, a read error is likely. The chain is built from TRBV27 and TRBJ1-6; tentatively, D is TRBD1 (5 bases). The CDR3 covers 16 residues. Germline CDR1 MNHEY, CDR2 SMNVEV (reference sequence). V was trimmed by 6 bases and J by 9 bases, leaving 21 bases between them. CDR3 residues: CASRSRGGVGTSPLHL. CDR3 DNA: TGTGCCAGCAGATCGAGGGGCGGTGTCGGGACTTCACCCCTCCACCTT.

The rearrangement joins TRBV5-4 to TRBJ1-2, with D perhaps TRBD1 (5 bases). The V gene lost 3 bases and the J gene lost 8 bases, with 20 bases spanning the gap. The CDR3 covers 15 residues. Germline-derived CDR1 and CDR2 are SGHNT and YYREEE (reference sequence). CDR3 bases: TGTGCCAGCAGCTCGGCCACAGGCGTCCCGGAAGGCTACACCTTC. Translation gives CASSSATGVPEGYTF.

The CDR3: CASSRTGTGTDTQYF. The CDR3 DNA is TGTGCCAGCAGTCGAACCGGGACAGGAACAGATACGCAGTATTTT. The V gene is TRBV6-6, the J gene TRBJ2-3, with 8 bases matching TRBD1. Germline V CDR1 and CDR2: MNHNY, SVGAGI (reference sequence). The CDR3 contains 15 residues. The V and J ends lost 5 bases and 3 bases, in that order; junction bases with no gene match: 7.

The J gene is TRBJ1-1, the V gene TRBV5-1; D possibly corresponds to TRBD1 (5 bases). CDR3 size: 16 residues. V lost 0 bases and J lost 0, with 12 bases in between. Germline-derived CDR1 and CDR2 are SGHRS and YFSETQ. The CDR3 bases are TGCGCCAGCAGCTTGGGACAGATCTCCATGAACACTGAAGCTTTCTTT. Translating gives CASSLGQISMNTEAFF.

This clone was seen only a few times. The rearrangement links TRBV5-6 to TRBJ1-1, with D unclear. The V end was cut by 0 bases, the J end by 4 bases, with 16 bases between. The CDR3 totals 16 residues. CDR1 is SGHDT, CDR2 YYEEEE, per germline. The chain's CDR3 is CASSLGGGSFGTEAFF. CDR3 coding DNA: TGTGCCAGCAGCTTGGGGGGAGGGAGCTTTGGCACTGAAGCTTTCTTT. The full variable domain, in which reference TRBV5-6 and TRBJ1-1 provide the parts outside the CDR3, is DAGVTQSPTHLIKTRGQQVTLRCSPKSGHDTVSWYQQALGQGPQFIFQYYEEEERQRGNFPDRFSGHQFPNYSSELNVNALLLGDSALYLCASSLGGGSFGTEAFFGQGTRLTVV.

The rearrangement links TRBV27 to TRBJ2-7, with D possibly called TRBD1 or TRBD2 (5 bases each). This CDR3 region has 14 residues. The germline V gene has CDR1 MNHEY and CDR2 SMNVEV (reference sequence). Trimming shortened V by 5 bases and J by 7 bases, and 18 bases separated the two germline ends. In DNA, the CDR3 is TGTGCCAGCAGTGCCGGGACGGCGGTGGGGGAGCAGTACTTC. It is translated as CASSAGTAVGEQYF.

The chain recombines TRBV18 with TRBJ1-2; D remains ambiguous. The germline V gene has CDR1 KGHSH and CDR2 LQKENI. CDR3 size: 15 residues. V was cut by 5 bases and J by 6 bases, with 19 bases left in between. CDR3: CASSLTGGGNDGYTF. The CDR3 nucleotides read TGTGCCAGCTCATTAACGGGAGGAGGCAACGATGGCTACACCTTC. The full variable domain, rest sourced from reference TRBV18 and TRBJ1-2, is NAGVMQNPRHLVRRRGQEARLRCSPMKGHSHVYWYRQLPEEGLKFMVYLQKENIIDESGMPKERFSAEFPKEGPSILRIQQVVRGDSAAYFCASSLTGGGNDGYTFGSGTRLTVV.

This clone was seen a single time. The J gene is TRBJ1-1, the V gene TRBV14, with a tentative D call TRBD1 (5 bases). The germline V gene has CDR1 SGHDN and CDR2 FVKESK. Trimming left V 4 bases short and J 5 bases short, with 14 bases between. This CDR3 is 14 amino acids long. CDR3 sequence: CASSPVMRGTEAFF. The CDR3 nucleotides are TGTGCCAGCAGCCCCGTGATGAGGGGTACTGAAGCTTTCTTT.

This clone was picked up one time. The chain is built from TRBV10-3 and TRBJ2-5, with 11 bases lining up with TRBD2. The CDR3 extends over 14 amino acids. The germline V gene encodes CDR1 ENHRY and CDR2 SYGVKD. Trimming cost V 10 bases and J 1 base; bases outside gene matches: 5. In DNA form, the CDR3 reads TGTGCCACCGGGACTAGCGGAGTCCAAGAGACCCAGTACTTC. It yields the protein CATGTSGVQETQYF.

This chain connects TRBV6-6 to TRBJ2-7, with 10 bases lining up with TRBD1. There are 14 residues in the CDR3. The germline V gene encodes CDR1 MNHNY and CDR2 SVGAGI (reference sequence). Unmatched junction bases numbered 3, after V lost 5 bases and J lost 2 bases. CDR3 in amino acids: CASSRGQGAYEQYF. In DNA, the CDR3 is TGTGCCAGCAGTCGCGGACAGGGGGCCTACGAGCAGTACTTC.

CDR3 loop: CASSLRSTAGEYPDTQYF. The CDR3 DNA reads TGTGCCAGCAGTTTACGCTCCACGGCAGGGGAATATCCAGATACGCAGTATTTT. The gene calls are TRBV27 and TRBJ2-3, with a tentative D call TRBD1 (6 bases). This CDR3 region has 18 residues. The germline V and J ends were trimmed by 2 bases and 4 bases, with 22 bases remaining between them. CDR1 and CDR2 from the germline V gene are MNHEY and SMNVEV (reference sequence).

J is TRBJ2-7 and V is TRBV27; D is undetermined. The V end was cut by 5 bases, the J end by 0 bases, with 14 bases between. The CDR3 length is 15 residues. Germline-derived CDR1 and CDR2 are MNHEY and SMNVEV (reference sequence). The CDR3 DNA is TGTGCCAGCAGTCCGGTTGGGCAGCGCTCCTACGAGCAGTACTTC. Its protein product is CASSPVGQRSYEQYF.

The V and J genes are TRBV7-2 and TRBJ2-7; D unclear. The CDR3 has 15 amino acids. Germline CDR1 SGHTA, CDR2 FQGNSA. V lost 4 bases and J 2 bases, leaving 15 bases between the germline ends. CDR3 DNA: TGTGCCAGCAGCTCCCATCCCGAAGAGGCCTACGAGCAGTACTTC. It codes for CASSSHPEEAYEQYF.

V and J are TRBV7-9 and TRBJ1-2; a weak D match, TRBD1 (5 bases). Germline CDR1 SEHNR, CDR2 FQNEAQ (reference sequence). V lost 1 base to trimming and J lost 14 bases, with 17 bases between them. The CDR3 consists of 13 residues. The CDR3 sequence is CASSLDRAGARTF. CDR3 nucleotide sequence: TGTGCCAGCAGCTTAGATCGGGCCGGGGCAAGGACCTTC. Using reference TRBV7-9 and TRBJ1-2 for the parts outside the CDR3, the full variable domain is DTGVSQNPRHKITKRGQNVTFRCDPISEHNRLYWYRQTLGQGPEFLTYFQNEAQLEKSRLLSDRFSAERPKGSFSTLEIQRTEQGDSAMYLCASSLDRAGARTFGSGTRLTVV.

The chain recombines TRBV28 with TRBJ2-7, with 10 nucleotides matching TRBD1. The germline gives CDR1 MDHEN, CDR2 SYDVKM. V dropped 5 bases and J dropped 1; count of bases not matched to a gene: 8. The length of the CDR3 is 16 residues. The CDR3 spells CASSLLPGQGSYEQYF. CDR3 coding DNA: TGTGCCAGCAGTCTTCTACCGGGACAGGGGTCCTACGAGCAGTACTTC.

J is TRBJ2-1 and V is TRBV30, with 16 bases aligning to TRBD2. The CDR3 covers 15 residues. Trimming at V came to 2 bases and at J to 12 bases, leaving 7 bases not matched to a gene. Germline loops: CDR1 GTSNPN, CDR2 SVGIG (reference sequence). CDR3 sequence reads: CAWSTGTSGRGGQFF. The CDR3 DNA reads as TGTGCCTGGAGTACCGGGACTAGCGGGAGGGGTGGGCAGTTCTTC.

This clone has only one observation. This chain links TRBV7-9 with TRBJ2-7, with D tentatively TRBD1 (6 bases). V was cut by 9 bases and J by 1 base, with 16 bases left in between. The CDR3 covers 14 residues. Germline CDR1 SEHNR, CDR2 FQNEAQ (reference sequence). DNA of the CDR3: TGTGCCAGTGATTCAGGGGCGATTTCCTACGAGCAGTACTTC. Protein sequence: CASDSGAISYEQYF. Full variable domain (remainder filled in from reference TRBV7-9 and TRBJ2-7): DTGVSQNPRHKITKRGQNVTFRCDPISEHNRLYWYRQTLGQGPEFLTYFQNEAQLEKSRLLSDRFSAERPKGSFSTLEIQRTEQGDSAMYLCASDSGAISYEQYFGPGTRLTVT.

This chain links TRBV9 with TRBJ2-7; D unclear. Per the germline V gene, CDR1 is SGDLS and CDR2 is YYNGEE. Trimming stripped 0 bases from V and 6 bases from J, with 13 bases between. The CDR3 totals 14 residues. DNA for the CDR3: TGTGCCAGCAGCGTAGAACCAGGCCTACCCGAGCAGTACTTC. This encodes CASSVEPGLPEQYF.

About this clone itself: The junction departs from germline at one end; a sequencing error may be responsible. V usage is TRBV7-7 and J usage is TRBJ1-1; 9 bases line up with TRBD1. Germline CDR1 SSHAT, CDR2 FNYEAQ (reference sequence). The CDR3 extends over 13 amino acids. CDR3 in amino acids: CASSLDRGSEAFF. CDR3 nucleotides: TGTGCTAGCAGCTTGGACAGGGGTTCTGAAGCTTTCTTT.